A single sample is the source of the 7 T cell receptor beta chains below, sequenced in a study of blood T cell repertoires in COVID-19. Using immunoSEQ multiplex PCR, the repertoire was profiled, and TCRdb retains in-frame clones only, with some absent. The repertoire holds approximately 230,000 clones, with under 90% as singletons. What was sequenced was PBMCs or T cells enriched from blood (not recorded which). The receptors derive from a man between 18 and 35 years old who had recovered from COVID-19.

CDR3 loop: CASSLSRETQYF. The CDR3 nucleotides read TGTGCCAGCAGTTTATCGCGGGAGACCCAGTACTTC. The chain is built from TRBV12-3 or TRBV12-4 and TRBJ2-5, with D unclear. The CDR3 length is 12 residues. Trimming took 2 bases from V and 5 from J, leaving 6 bases between them.

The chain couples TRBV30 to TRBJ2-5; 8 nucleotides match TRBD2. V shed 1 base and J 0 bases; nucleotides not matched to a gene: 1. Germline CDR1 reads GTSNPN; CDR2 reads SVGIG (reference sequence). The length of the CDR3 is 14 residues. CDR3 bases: TGTGCCTGGAGTGGGGGACTAGACCAAGAGACCCAGTACTTC. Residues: CAWSGGLDQETQYF.

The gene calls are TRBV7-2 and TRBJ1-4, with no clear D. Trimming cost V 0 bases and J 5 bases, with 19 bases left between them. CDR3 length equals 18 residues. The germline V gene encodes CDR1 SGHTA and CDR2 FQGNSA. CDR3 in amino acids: CASSLARNVEERNEKLFF. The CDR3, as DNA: TGTGCCAGCAGCTTAGCTCGGAATGTGGAGGAAAGGAATGAAAAACTGTTTTTT.

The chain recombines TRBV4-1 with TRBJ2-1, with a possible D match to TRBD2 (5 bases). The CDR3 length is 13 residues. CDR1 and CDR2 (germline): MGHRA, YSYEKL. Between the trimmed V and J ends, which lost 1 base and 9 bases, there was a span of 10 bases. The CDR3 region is CASSQVNEGEQFF. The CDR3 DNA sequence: TGCGCCAGCAGCCAAGTCAATGAGGGTGAGCAGTTCTTC.

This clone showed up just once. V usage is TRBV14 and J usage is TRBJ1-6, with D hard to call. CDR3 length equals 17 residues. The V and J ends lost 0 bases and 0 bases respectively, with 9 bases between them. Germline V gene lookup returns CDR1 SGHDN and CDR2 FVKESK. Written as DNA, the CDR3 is TGTGCCAGCAGCCAAGATCCTCACGGCTCCTATAATTCACCCCTCCACTTT. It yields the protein CASSQDPHGSYNSPLHF.

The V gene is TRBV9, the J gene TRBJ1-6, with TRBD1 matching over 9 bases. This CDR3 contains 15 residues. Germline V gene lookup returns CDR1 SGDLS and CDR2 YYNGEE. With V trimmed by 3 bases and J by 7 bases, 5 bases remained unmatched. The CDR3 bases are TGTGCCAGCAGCGGGGGGACAGGGCTGAATTCACCCCTCCACTTT. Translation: CASSGGTGLNSPLHF.

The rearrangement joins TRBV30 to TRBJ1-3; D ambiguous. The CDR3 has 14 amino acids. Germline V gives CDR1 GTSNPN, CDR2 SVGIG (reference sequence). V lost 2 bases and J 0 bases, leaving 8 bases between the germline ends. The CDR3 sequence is CAWSRLNSGNTIYF. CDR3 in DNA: TGTGCCTGGAGTCGACTGAACTCTGGAAACACCATATATTTT. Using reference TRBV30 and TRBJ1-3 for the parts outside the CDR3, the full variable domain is SQTIHQWPATLVQPVGSPLSLECTVEGTSNPNLYWYRQAAGRGLQLLFYSVGIGQISSEVPQNLSASRPQDRQFILSSKKLLLSDSGFYLCAWSRLNSGNTIYFGEGSWLTVV.